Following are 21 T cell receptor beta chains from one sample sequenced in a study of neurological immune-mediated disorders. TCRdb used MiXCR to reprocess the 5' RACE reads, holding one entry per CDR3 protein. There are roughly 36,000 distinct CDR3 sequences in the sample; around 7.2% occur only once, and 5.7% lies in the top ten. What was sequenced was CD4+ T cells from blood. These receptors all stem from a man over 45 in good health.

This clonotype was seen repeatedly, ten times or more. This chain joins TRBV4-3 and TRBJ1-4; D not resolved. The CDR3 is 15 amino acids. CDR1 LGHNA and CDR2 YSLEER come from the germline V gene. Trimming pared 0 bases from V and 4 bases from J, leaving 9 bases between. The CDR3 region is CASSQDLEINEKLFF. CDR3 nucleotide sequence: TGCGCCAGCAGCCAAGATTTGGAGATTAATGAAAAACTGTTTTTT.

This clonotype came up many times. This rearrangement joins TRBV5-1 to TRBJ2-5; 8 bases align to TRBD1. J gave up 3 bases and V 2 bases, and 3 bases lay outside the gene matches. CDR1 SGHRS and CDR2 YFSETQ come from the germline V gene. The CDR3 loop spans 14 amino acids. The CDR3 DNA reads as TGCGCCAGCAGCTTAATGACAGGGGAAGAGACCCAGTACTTC. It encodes CASSLMTGEETQYF.

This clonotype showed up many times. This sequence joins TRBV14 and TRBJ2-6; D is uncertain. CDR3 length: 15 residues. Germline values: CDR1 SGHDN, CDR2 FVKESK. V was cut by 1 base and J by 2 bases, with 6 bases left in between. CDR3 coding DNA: TGTGCCAGCAGCCAAGTCCAGGCTGGGGCCAACGTCCTGACTTTC. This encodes CASSQVQAGANVLTF.

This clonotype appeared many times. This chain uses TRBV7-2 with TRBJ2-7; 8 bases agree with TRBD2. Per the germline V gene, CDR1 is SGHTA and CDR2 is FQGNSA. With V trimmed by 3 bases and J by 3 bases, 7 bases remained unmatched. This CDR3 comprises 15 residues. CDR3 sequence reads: CASSLTGTRGYEQYF. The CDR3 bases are TGTGCCAGCAGCTTGACCGGGACTAGAGGCTACGAGCAGTACTTC.

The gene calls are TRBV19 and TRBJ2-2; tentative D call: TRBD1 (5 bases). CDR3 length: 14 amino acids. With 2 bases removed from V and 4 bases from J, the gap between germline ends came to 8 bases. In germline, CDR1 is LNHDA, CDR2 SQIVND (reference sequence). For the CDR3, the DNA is TGTGCCAGTAGTATACAGGGAATCACCGGGGAGCTGTTTTTT. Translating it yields CASSIQGITGELFF. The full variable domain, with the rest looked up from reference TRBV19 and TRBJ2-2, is DGGITQSPKYLFRKEGQNVTLSCEQNLNHDAMYWYRQDPGQGLRLIYYSQIVNDFQKGDIAEGYSVSREKKESFPLTVTSAQKNPTAFYLCASSIQGITGELFFGEGSRLTVL.

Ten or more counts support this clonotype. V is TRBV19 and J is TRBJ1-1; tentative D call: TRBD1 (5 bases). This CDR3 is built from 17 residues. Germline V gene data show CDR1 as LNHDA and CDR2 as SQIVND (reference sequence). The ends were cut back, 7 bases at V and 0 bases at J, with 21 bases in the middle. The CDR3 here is CASTITGPRQLNTEAFF. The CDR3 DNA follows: TGTGCCAGTACCATCACGGGGCCTCGACAGCTGAACACTGAAGCTTTCTTT.

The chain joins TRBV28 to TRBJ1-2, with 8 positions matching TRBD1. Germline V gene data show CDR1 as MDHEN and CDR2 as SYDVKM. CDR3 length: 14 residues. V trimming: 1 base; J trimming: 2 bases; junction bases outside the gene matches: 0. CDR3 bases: TGTGCCAGCAGTTTATCAGGGGGCAACTATGGCTACACCTTC. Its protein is CASSLSGGNYGYTF.

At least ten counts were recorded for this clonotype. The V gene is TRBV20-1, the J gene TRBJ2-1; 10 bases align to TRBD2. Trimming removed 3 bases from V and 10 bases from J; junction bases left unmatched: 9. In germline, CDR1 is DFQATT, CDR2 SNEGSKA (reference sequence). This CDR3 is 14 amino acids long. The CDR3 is CSASSTSGKREQFF. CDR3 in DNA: TGCAGTGCTAGCAGTACTAGCGGGAAAAGGGAGCAGTTCTTC.

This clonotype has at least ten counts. This CDR3 reads CSADRGNEQFF. The CDR3 DNA reads as TGCAGTGCTGACAGGGGCAATGAGCAGTTCTTC. The gene calls are TRBV20-1 and TRBJ2-1, with TRBD1 identical over 8 bases. Germline V gene sequence: CDR1 DFQATT, CDR2 SNEGSKA (reference sequence). The V segment lost 5 bases and the J segment 6 bases; nucleotides outside the gene matches: 0. The CDR3 consists of 11 residues.

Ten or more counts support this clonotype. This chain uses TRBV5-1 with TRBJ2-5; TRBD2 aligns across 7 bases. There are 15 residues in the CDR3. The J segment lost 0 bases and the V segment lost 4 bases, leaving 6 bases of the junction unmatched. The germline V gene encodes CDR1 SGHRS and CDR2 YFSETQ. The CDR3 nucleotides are TGCGCCAGCAGCACCTTGGGAGGGGACCAAGAGACCCAGTACTTC. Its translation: CASSTLGGDQETQYF.

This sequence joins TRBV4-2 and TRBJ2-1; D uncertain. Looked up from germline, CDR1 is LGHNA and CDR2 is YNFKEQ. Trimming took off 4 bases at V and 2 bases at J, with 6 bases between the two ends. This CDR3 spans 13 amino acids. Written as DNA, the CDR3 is TGTGCCAGCAGCCGCCCCCCCTACAATGAGCAGTTCTTC. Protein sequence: CASSRPPYNEQFF.

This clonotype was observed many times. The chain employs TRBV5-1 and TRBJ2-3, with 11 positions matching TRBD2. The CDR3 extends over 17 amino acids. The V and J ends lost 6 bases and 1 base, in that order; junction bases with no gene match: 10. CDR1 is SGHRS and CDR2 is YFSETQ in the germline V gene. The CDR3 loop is CASNRGLAGGRTDTQYF. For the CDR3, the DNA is TGCGCCAGCAACCGGGGTCTAGCGGGAGGCCGCACAGATACGCAGTATTTT.

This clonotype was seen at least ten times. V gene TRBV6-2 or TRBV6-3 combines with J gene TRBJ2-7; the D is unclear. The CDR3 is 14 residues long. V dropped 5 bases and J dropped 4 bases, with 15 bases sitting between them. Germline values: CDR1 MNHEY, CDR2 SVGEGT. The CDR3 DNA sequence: TGTGCCAGCAGTCGACTGTCTTCCGATTACGAGCAGTACTTC. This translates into CASSRLSSDYEQYF.

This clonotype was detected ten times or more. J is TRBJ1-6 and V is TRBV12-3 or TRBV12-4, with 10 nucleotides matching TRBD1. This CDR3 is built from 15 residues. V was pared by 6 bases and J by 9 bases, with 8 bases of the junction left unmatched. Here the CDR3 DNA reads TGTGCCAGCAGCCTTGACGGGACAGGGGTTTCACCCCTCCACTTT. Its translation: CASSLDGTGVSPLHF.

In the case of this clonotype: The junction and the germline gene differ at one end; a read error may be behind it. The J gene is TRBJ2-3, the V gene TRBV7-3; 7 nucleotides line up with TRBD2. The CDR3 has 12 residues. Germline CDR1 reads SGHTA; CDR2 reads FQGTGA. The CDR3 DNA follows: TGTGCCAGCAGCAGGGAGGGCTATACGCAGTGTTTT. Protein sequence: CASSREGYTQCF.

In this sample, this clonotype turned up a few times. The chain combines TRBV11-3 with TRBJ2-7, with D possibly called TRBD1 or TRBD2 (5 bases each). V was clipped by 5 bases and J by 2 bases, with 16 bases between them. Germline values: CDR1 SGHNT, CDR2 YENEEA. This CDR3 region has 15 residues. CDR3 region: CASSPGTIAPYEQYF. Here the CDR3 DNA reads TGTGCCAGCAGCCCAGGGACGATCGCACCCTACGAGCAGTACTTC.

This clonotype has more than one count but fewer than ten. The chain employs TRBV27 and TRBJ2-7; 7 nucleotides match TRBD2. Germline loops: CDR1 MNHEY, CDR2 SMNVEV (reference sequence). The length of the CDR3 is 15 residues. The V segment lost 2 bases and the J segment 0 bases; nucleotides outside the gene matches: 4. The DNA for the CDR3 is TGTGCCAGCAGTTTAGGCGGGAGCTCCTCCTACGAGCAGTACTTC. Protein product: CASSLGGSSSYEQYF.

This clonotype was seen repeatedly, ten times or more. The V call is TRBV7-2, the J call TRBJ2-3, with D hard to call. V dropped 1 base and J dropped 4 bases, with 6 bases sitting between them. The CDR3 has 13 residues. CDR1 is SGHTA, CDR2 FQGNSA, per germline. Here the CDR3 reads CASSLEPPDTQYF. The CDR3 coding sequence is TGTGCCAGCAGCTTAGAGCCCCCAGATACGCAGTATTTT.

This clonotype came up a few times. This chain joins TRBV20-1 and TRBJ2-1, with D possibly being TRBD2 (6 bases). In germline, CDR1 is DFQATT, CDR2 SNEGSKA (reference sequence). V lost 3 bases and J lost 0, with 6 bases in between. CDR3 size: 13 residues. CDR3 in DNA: TGCAGTGCTAGGACTAGCTCCTACAATGAGCAGTTCTTC. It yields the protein CSARTSSYNEQFF.

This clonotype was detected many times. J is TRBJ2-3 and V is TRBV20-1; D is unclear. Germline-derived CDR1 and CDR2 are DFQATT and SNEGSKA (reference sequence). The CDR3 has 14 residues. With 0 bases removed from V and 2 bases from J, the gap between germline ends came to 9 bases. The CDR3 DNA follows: TGCAGTGCTAGAGATAACCTGAACACAGATACGCAGTATTTT. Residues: CSARDNLNTDTQYF.

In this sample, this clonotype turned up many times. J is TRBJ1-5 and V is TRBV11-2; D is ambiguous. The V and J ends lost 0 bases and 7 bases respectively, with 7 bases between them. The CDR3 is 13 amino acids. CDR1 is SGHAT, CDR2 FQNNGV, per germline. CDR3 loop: CASSLDTYQPQHF. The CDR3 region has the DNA TGTGCCAGCAGCTTAGATACCTACCAGCCCCAGCATTTT.